Listed here are 17 T cell receptor beta chains from one sample, sequenced in a study of early T cells in non-severe SARS-CoV-2 infection. TCRdb passed the 5' RACE reads through MiXCR, listing each CDR3 protein once. Seen here are tens of thousands of distinct CDR3 sequences, approximately 11% observed once, and the top ten hold 6.4%. The sample consisted of whole blood. Receptor source: an adult who was a healthcare worker with PCR-confirmed SARS-CoV-2 infection or an uninfected control (not recorded which).

This clonotype was seen a few times. V gene TRBV27 combines with J gene TRBJ1-2, with D possibly matching TRBD1 (6 bases). This CDR3 has 12 amino acids. The V gene's germline CDR1 is MNHEY and CDR2 SMNVEV (reference sequence). V was trimmed by 6 bases and J by 2 bases, leaving 7 bases between them. CDR3: CASSTGNYGYTF. CDR3 sequence (DNA): TGTGCCAGCAGCACAGGGAACTATGGCTACACCTTC.

This clonotype was picked up a small number of times. The CDR3 DNA reads TGTGCCAGCAGCTTGGCGGGCGGCGCCGGTGGGGGATACGAGCAGTACTTC. As protein: CASSLAGGAGGGYEQYF. The gene calls are TRBV5-6 and TRBJ2-7, with D perhaps given as TRBD1 or TRBD2 (5 bases each). V lost 0 bases, J lost 4 bases, and 20 bases lay in between. CDR3 length equals 17 residues. CDR1 and CDR2 (germline): SGHDT, YYEEEE.

This clonotype was detected only a few times. The chain couples TRBV12-3 or TRBV12-4 to TRBJ2-7; no clear D gene. Deletions cut 4 bases from V and 3 bases from J, with 7 bases between. CDR3 length equals 12 residues. The CDR3 sequence: CASSYALYEQYF. The CDR3 region has the DNA TGTGCCAGCAGTTACGCTCTCTACGAGCAGTACTTC.

This clonotype was recorded many times. The rearrangement uses TRBV6-6 and TRBJ2-1; 8 nucleotides line up with TRBD1. V dropped 2 bases and J dropped 8; count of bases not matched to a gene: 8. The CDR3 extends over 15 amino acids. CDR1 is MNHNY and CDR2 is SVGAGI in the germline V gene (reference sequence). This chain's CDR3 is CASSYGQGAFDEQFF. CDR3 bases: TGTGCCAGCAGTTACGGCCAGGGGGCTTTCGATGAGCAGTTCTTC.

The chain is built from TRBV6-5 and TRBJ2-3; no firm D call. CDR3 length: 14 residues. The V gene lost 5 bases and the J gene lost 3 bases, with 12 bases spanning the gap. CDR1 MNHEY and CDR2 SVGAGI come from the germline V gene. The CDR3 is CASSPLSGTDTQYF. DNA of the CDR3: TGTGCCAGCAGTCCCTTGAGTGGAACAGATACGCAGTATTTT.

This clonotype was detected only a few times. This chain uses TRBV11-2 with TRBJ2-1, with D perhaps TRBD2 (5 bases). V lost 5 bases and J 9 bases, leaving 11 bases between the germline ends. Germline V gene sequence: CDR1 SGHAT, CDR2 FQNNGV. This CDR3 contains 12 residues. DNA for the CDR3: TGTGCCAGCAGCCCCCCGGGAAGTGAGCAGTTCTTC. This encodes CASSPPGSEQFF.

This sequence joins TRBV23-1 and TRBJ2-1; 7 nucleotides match TRBD2. TRBV23-1 is filed as an ORF, its function uncertain. This CDR3 contains 18 residues. V lost 11 bases, J lost 8 bases, and 27 bases stayed unmatched. CDR3 nucleotides: TGCGCCGCCAAACACCATGGTCCTCGGGAGGAGAGGTGGGATGAGCAGTTCTTC. Amino acid sequence: CAAKHHGPREERWDEQFF.

This chain joins TRBV29-1 and TRBJ1-2; no reliable D call. The CDR3 totals 8 residues. Germline values: CDR1 SQVTM, CDR2 ANQGSEA. V shed 7 bases and J shed 8 bases, with 5 bases lying between them. The CDR3, as DNA: TGCAGCGATGGCGGCTACACCTTC. Residues: CSDGGYTF.

This clonotype has more than one count but fewer than ten. The rearrangement joins TRBV7-2 to TRBJ2-1, with 11 bases fitting TRBD1. Per the germline V gene, CDR1 is SGHTA and CDR2 is FQGNSA. V was pared by 5 bases and J by 8 bases, with 5 bases of the junction left unmatched. The CDR3 length is 14 residues. Written as DNA, the CDR3 is TGTGCCAGCAGCCCGGACAGGGGGCACGATGAGCAGTTCTTC. This codes for CASSPDRGHDEQFF.

Only a few counts were recorded for this clonotype. V is TRBV28 and J is TRBJ2-2, with D possibly TRBD2 on 5 matching bases. The ends were cut back, 5 bases at V and 1 base at J, with 14 bases in the middle. There are 16 residues in the CDR3. Germline-derived CDR1 and CDR2 are MDHEN and SYDVKM. The CDR3, as DNA: TGTGCCAGCAGTGGCGGGCTTCGACAGAACACCGGGGAGCTGTTTTTT. Protein product: CASSGGLRQNTGELFF. The whole variable domain, filled in from reference TRBV28 and TRBJ2-2, reads DVKVTQSSRYLVKRTGEKVFLECVQDMDHENMFWYRQDPGLGLRLIYFSYDVKMKEKGDIPEGYSVSREKKERFSLILESASTNQTSMYLCASSGGLRQNTGELFFGEGSRLTVL.

This clonotype appeared a few times. The chain joins TRBV2 to TRBJ2-1; 7 bases are shared with TRBD1. J gave up 7 bases and V 6 bases, and 3 bases lay outside the gene matches. Germline loops: CDR1 SNHLY, CDR2 FYNNEI. This CDR3 has 12 amino acids. CDR3 in amino acids: CASRVQGNEQFF. The CDR3 nucleotides are TGTGCCAGCAGGGTACAGGGGAATGAGCAGTTCTTC. Combining the CDR3 with reference TRBV2 and TRBJ2-1 gives the whole variable domain EPEVTQTPSHQVTQMGQEVILRCVPISNHLYFYWYRQILGQKVEFLVSFYNNEISEKSEIFDDQFSVERPDGSNFTLKIRSTKLEDSAMYFCASRVQGNEQFFGPGTRLTVL.

The chain employs TRBV6-1 and TRBJ2-3; tentative D call: TRBD2 (5 bases). Germline V gene sequence: CDR1 MNHNS, CDR2 SASEGT. This CDR3 is built from 15 residues. V lost 1 base and J lost 5, with 13 bases in between. This CDR3 is CASSEDVRAGDTQYF. CDR3 in DNA: TGTGCCAGCAGTGAAGACGTCCGGGCGGGAGATACGCAGTATTTT.

This clonotype has just a few counts. The chain recombines TRBV19 with TRBJ2-4; TRBD2 matches at 7 bases. Germline CDR1 reads LNHDA; CDR2 reads SQIVND (reference sequence). After removal of 7 bases from V and 7 bases from J, the junction contained 7 bases not matched to a gene. The CDR3 totals 13 residues. The CDR3 coding sequence is TGTGCCAGTACGGGCGGGAGTCGGAACATTCAGTACTTC. This encodes CASTGGSRNIQYF.

This clonotype was detected many times. The chain employs TRBV19 and TRBJ2-5, with a possible D match to TRBD1 (6 bases). Deletions cut 5 bases from V and 2 bases from J, with 15 bases between. This CDR3 region has 15 residues. CDR1 is LNHDA, CDR2 SQIVND, per germline (reference sequence). The chain's CDR3 is CASSLRRTAQETQYF. CDR3 in DNA: TGTGCCAGTAGTTTACGAAGGACAGCTCAAGAGACCCAGTACTTC. Filled out from reference TRBV19 and TRBJ2-5, the complete variable domain reads DGGITQSPKYLFRKEGQNVTLSCEQNLNHDAMYWYRQDPGQGLRLIYYSQIVNDFQKGDIAEGYSVSREKKESFPLTVTSAQKNPTAFYLCASSLRRTAQETQYFGPGTRLLVL.

In its sample, this clonotype was seen a few times. The J gene is TRBJ1-5, the V gene TRBV2, with D hard to call. Per germline, CDR1 SNHLY and CDR2 FYNNEI. V was pared by 6 bases and J by 4 bases, with 13 bases between. The CDR3 runs 14 residues. CDR3 in amino acids: CASRQRGSNQPQHF. The CDR3 DNA reads as TGTGCCAGCAGACAACGGGGTTCAAATCAGCCCCAGCATTTT.

The gene calls are TRBV7-9 and TRBJ2-3; the D gene is possibly TRBD2 (5 bases). The CDR3 has 15 residues. Germline V gene sequence: CDR1 SEHNR, CDR2 FQNEAQ (reference sequence). The V end lost 5 bases, the J end lost 3 bases, and 15 bases lay between the germline ends. This CDR3 is CASSGGGWDTDTQYF. The DNA for the CDR3 is TGTGCCAGCAGCGGAGGCGGATGGGATACAGATACGCAGTATTTT.

The J gene is TRBJ2-1, the V gene TRBV11-3; no definite D call. V was trimmed by 1 base and J by 6 bases, leaving 7 bases between them. The CDR3 is 13 residues long. CDR1 is SGHNT, CDR2 YENEEA, per germline. The CDR3, as DNA: TGTGCCAGCAGCTTAGGATCCGTCAATGAGCAGTTCTTC. Translated: CASSLGSVNEQFF.